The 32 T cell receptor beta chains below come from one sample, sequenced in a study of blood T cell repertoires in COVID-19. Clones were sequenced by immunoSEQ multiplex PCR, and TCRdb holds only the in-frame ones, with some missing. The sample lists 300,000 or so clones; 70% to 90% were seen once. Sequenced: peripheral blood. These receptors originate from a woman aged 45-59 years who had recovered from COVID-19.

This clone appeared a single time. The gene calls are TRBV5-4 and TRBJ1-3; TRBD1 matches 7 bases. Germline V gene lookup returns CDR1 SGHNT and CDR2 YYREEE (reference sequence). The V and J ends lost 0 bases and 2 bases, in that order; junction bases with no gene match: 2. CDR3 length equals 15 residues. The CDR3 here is CASSLGGGAGNTIYF. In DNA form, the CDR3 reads TGTGCCAGCAGCTTGGGAGGGGGCGCTGGAAACACCATATATTTT. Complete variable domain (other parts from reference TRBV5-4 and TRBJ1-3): ETGVTQSPTHLIKTRGQQVTLRCSSQSGHNTVSWYQQALGQGPQFIFQYYREEENGRGNFPPRFSGLQFPNYSSELNVNALELDDSALYLCASSLGGGAGNTIYFGEGSWLTVV.

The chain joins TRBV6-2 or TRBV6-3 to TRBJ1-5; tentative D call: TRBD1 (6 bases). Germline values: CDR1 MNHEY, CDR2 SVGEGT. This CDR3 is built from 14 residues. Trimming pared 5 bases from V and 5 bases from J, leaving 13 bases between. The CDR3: CASSVRQAYQPQHF. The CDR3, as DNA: TGTGCCAGCAGTGTTAGACAGGCTTATCAGCCCCAGCATTTT.

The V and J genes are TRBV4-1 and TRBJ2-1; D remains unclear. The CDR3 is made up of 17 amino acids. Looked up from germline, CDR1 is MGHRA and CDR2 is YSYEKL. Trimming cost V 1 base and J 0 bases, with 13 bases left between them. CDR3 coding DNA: TGCGCCAGCAGCCAAGGTCAAGCGCGGAACTCCTACAATGAGCAGTTCTTC. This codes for CASSQGQARNSYNEQFF.

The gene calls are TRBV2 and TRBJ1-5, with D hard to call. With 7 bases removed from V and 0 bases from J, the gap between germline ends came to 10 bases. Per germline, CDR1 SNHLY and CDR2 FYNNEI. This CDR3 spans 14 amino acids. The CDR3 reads CASTDNDSNQPQHF. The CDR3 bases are TGTGCCAGCACCGACAACGATAGCAATCAGCCCCAGCATTTT.

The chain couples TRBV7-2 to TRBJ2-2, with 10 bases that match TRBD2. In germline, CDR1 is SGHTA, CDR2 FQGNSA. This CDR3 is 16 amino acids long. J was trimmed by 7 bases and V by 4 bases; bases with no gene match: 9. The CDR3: CASSSNGLAVGGELFF. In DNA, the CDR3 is TGTGCCAGCAGCTCAAACGGACTAGCGGTGGGCGGGGAGCTGTTTTTT.

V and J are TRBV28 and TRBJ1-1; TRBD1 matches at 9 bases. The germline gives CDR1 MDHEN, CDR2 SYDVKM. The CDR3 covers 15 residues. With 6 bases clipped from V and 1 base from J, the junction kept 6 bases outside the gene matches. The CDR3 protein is CASRAGTGWNTEAFF. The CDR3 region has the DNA TGTGCCAGCAGGGCCGGGACAGGGTGGAACACTGAAGCTTTCTTT.

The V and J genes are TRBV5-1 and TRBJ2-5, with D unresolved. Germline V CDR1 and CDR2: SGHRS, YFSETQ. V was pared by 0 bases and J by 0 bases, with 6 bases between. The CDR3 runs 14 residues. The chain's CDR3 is CASSLGANQETQYF. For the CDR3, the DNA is TGCGCCAGCAGCTTGGGGGCTAACCAAGAGACCCAGTACTTC.

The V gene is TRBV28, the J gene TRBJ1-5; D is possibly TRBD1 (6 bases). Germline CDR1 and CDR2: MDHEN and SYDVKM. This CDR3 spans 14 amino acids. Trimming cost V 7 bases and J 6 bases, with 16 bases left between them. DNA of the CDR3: TGTGCCAGCAACATATACAGGGACGGTCAGCCCCAGCATTTT. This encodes CASNIYRDGQPQHF. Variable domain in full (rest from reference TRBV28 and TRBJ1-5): DVKVTQSSRYLVKRTGEKVFLECVQDMDHENMFWYRQDPGLGLRLIYFSYDVKMKEKGDIPEGYSVSREKKERFSLILESASTNQTSMYLCASNIYRDGQPQHFGDGTRLSIL.

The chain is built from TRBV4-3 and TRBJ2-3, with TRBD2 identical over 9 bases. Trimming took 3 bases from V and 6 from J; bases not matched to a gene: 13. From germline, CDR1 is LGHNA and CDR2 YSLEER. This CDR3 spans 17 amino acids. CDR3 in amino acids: CASSQAPPGLASDTQYF. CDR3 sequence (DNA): TGCGCCAGCAGCCAGGCGCCCCCGGGACTAGCTTCCGATACGCAGTATTTT.

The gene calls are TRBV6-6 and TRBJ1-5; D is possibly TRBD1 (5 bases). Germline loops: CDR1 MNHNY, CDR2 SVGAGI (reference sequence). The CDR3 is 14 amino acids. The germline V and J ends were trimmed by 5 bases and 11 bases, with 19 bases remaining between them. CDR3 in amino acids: CASSPRGGTTAQHF. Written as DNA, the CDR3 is TGTGCCAGCAGTCCTCGGGGGGGGACGACAGCCCAGCATTTT.

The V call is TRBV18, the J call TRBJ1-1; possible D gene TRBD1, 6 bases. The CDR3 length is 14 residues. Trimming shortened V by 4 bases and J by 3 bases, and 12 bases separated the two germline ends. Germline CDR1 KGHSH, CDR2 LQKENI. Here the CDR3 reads CASSQNRDYTEAFF. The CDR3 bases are TGTGCCAGCTCACAAAACAGGGATTACACTGAAGCTTTCTTT.

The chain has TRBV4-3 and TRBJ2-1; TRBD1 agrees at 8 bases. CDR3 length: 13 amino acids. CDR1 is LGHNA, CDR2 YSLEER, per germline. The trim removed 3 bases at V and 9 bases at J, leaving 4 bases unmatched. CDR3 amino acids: CASSQAGGIEQFF. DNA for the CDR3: TGCGCCAGCAGCCAGGCAGGGGGCATTGAGCAGTTCTTC.

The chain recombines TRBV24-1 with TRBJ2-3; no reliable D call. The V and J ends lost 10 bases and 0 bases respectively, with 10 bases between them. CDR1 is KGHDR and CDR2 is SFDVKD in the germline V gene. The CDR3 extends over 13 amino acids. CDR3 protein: CATRRTSTDTQYF. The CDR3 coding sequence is TGTGCCACTCGAAGAACTAGCACAGATACGCAGTATTTT.

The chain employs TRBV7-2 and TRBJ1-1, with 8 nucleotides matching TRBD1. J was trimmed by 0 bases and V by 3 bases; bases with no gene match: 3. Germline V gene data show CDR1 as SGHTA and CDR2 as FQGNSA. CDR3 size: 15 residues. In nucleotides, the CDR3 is TGTGCCAGCAGCTTCGACAGGGGCCTGAACACTGAAGCTTTCTTT. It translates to CASSFDRGLNTEAFF.

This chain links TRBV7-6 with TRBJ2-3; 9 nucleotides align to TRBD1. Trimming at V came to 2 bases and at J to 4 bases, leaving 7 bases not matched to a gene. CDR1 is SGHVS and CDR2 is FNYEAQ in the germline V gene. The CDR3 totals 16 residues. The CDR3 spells CASSLLTGGHADTQYF. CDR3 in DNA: TGTGCCAGCAGCTTATTAACAGGGGGCCATGCAGATACGCAGTATTTT.

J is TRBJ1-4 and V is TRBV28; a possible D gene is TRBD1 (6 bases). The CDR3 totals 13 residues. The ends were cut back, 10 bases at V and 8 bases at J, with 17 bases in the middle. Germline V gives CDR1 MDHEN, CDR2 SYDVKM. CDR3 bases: TGTGCCATCGAAGACCCCGGGACAGAAAAACTGTTTTTT. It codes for CAIEDPGTEKLFF.

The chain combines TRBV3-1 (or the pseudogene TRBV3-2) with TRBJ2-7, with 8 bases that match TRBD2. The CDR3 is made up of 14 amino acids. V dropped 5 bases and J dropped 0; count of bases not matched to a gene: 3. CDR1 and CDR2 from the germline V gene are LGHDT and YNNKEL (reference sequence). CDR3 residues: CASSVLAVSYEQYF. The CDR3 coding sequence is TGTGCCAGCAGCGTACTAGCGGTCTCCTACGAGCAGTACTTC.

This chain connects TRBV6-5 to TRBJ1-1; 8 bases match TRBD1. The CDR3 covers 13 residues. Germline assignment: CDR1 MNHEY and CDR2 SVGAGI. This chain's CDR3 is CGSRTGQSTEAFF. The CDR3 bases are TGTGGCTCCCGGACAGGGCAATCCACTGAAGCTTTCTTT.

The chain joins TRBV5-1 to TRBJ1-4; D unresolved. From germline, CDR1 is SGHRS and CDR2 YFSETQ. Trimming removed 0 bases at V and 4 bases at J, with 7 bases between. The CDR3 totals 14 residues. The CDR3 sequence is CASSLAGVNEKLFF. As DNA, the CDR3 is TGCGCCAGCAGCTTGGCCGGGGTTAATGAAAAACTGTTTTTT.

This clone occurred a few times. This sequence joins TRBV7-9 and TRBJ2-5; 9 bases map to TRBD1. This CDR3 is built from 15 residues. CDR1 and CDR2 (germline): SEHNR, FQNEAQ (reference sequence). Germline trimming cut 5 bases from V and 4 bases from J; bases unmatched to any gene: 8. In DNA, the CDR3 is TGTGCCAGCAGCCCTACAGGGGGCTGGGCAGAGACCCAGTACTTC. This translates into CASSPTGGWAETQYF.

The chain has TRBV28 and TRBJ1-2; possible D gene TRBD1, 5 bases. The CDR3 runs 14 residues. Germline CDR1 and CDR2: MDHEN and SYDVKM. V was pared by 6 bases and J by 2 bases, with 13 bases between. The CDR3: CASSRETANYGYTF. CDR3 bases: TGTGCCAGCAGCCGAGAGACAGCGAACTATGGCTACACCTTC.

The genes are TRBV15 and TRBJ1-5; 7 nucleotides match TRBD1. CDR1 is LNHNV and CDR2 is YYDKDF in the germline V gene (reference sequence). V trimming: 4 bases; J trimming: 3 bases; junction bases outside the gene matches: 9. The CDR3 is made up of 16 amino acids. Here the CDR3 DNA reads TGTGCCACCAGCATAAGGGGCAGGGGGGACAATCAGCCCCAGCATTTT. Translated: CATSIRGRGDNQPQHF.

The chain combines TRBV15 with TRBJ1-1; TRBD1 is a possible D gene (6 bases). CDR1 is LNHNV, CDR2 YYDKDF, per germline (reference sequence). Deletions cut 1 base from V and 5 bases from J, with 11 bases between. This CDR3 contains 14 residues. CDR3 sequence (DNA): TGTGCCACCAGCAGAGGGGGGCTTGGGACTGAAGCTTTCTTT. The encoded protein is CATSRGGLGTEAFF.

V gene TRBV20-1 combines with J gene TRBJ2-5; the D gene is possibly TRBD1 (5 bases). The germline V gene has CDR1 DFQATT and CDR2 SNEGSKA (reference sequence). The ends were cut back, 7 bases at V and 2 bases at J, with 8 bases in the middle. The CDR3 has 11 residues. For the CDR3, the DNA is TGCAGTGGGACATTACAAGAGACCCAGTACTTC. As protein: CSGTLQETQYF.

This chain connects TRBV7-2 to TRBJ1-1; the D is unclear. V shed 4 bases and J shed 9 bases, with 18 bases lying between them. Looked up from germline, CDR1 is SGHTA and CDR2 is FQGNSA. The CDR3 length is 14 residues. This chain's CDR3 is CASSSMEVRGKAFF. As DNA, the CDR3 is TGTGCCAGCAGCTCCATGGAGGTTCGGGGAAAAGCTTTCTTT. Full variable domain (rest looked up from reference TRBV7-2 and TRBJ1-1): GAGVSQSPSNKVTEKGKDVELRCDPISGHTALYWYRQSLGQGLEFLIYFQGNSAPDKSGLPSDRFSAERTGGSVSTLTIQRTQQEDSAVYLCASSSMEVRGKAFFGQGTRLTVV.

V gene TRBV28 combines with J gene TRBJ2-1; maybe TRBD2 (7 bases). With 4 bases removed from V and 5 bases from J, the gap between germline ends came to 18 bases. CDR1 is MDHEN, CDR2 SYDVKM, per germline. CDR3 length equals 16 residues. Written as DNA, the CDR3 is TGTGCCAGCAGTTCGGGGGGCGGAGGGGTTAACAATGAGCAGTTCTTC. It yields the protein CASSSGGGGVNNEQFF.

The CDR3 region has the DNA TGTGCCAGCCGCCCGGGACAGGGCCAACCTGGGGCCAACGTCCTGACTTTC. Its protein is CASRPGQGQPGANVLTF. V is TRBV27 and J is TRBJ2-6; TRBD1 matches at 9 bases. The length of the CDR3 is 17 residues. Germline trimming cut 8 bases from V and 2 bases from J; bases unmatched to any gene: 10. Germline lookup yields CDR1 MNHEY and CDR2 SMNVEV (reference sequence). Variable domain in full (rest from reference TRBV27 and TRBJ2-6): EAQVTQNPRYLITVTGKKLTVTCSQNMNHEYMSWYRQDPGLGLRQIYYSMNVEVTDKGDVPEGYKVSRKEKRNFPLILESPSPNQTSLYFCASRPGQGQPGANVLTFGAGSRLTVL.

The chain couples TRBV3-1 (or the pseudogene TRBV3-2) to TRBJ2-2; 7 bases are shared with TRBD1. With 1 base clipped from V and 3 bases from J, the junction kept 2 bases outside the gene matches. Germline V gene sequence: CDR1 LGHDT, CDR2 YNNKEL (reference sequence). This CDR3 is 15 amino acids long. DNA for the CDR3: TGTGCCAGCAGCCAAGCCGACAGGGACACCGGGGAGCTGTTTTTT. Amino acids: CASSQADRDTGELFF.

CDR3 sequence reads: CASSRGSFRGYTF. The CDR3 DNA reads as TGTGCCAGCAGCCGCGGGTCGTTCCGGGGCTACACCTTC. V is TRBV28 and J is TRBJ1-2; no clear D gene. Trimming took 6 bases from V and 8 from J, leaving 16 bases between them. This CDR3 has 13 residues. Per the germline V gene, CDR1 is MDHEN and CDR2 is SYDVKM.

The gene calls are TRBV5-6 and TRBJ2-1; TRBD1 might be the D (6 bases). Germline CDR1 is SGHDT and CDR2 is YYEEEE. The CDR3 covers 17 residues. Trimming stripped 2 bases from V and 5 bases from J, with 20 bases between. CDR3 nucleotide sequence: TGTGCCAGCAGCTTAGGTTTCATAGGGGGTGCCGACAATGAGCAGTTCTTC. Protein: CASSLGFIGGADNEQFF.

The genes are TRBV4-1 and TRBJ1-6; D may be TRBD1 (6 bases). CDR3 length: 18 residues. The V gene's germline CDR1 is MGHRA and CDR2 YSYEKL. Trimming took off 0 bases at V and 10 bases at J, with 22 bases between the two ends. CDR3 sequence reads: CASSQDIPGGRFGSPLHF. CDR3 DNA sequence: TGCGCCAGCAGCCAAGATATCCCCGGGGGGCGCTTCGGGTCACCCCTCCACTTT.

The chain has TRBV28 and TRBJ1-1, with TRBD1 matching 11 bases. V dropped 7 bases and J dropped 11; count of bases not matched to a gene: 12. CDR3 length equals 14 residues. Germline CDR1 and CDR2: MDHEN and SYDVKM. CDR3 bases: TGTGCCAGCAATTCCGGGACAGGGGGGTTCTTGGCTTTCTTT. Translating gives CASNSGTGGFLAFF.